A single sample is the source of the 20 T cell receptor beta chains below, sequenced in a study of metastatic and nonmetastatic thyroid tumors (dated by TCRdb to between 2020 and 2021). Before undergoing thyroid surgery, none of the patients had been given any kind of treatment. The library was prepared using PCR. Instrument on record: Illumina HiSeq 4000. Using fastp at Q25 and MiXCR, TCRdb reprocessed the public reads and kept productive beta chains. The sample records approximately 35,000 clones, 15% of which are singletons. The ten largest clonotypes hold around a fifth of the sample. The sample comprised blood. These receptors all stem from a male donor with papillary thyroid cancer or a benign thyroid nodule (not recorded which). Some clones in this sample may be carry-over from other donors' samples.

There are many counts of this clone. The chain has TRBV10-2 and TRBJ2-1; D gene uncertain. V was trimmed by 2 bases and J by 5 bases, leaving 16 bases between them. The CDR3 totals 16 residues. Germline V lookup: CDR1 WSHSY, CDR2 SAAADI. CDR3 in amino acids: CASSERNSLGDNEQFF. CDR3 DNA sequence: TGCGCCAGCAGTGAGCGAAACAGTCTTGGCGACAATGAGCAGTTCTTC.

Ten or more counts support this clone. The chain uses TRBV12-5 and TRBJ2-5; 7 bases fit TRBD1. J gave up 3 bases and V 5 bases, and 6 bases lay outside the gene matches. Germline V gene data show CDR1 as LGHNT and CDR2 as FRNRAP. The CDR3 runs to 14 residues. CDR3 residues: CASGMGQLKETQYF. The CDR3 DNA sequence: TGTGCTAGTGGTATGGGACAGTTAAAAGAGACCCAGTACTTC.

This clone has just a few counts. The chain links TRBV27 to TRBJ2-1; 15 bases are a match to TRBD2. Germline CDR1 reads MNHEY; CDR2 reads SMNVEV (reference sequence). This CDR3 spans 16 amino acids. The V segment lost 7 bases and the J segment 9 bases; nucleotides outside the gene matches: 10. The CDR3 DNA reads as TGTGCCAGCAAACTGAGCGGGACTAGCGGGAGGAGTGAGCAGTTCTTC. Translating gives CASKLSGTSGRSEQFF.

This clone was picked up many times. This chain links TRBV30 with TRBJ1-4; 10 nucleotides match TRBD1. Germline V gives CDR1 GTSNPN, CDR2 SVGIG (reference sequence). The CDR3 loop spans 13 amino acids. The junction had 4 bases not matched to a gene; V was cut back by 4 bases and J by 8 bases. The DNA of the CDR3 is TGTGCCTGGAACCGGGACAGGGGCGAAAAACTGTTTTTT. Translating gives CAWNRDRGEKLFF. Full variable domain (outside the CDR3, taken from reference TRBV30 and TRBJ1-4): SQTIHQWPATLVQPVGSPLSLECTVEGTSNPNLYWYRQAAGRGLQLLFYSVGIGQISSEVPQNLSASRPQDRQFILSSKKLLLSDSGFYLCAWNRDRGEKLFFGSGTQLSVL.

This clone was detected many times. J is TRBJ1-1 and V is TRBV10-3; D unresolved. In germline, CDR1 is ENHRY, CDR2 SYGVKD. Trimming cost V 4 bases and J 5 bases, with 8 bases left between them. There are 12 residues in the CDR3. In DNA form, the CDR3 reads TGTGCCATCAGTGCTGGGATTACTGAAGCTTTCTTT. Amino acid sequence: CAISAGITEAFF.

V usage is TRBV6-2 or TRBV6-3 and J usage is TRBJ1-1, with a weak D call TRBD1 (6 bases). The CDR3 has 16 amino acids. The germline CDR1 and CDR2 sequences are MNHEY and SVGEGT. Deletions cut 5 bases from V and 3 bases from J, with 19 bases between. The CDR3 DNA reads TGTGCCAGCAGTCGAAGGACTGGGGGCCCATACACTGAAGCTTTCTTT. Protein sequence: CASSRRTGGPYTEAFF.

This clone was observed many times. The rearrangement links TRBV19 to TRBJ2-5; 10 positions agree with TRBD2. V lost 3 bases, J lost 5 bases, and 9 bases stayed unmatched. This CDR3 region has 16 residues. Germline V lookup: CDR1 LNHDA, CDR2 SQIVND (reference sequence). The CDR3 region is CASSMGLAGEGETQYF. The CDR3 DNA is TGTGCCAGTAGTATGGGTCTAGCGGGAGAAGGGGAGACCCAGTACTTC.

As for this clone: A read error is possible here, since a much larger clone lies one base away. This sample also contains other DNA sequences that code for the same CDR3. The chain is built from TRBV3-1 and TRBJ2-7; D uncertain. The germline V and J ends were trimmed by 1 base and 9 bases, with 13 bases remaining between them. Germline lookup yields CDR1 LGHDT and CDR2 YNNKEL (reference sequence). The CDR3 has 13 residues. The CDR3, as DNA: TGTGCCAGCAGCCAAGGAGGAACCGCACGGCAGTACTTC. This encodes CASSQGGTARQYF.

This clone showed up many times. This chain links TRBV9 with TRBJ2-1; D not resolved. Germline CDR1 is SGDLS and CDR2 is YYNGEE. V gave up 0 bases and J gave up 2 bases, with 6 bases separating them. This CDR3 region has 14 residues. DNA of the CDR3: TGTGCCAGCAGCGTAGATTTAGCCTACAATGAGCAGTTCTTC. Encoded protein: CASSVDLAYNEQFF.

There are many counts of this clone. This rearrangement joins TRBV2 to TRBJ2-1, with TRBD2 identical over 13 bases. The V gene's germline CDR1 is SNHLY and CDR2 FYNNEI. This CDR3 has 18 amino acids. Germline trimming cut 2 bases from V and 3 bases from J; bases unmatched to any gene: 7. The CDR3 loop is CASSELPGLAGNYNEQFF. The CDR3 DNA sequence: TGTGCCAGCAGTGAATTACCGGGACTAGCGGGAAACTACAATGAGCAGTTCTTC.

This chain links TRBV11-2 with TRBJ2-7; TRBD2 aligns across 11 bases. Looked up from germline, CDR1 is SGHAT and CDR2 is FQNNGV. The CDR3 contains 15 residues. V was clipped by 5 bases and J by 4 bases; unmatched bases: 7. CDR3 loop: CASSLTSGSSYEQYF. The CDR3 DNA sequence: TGTGCCAGCAGCCTCACTAGCGGGAGTAGTTACGAGCAGTACTTC. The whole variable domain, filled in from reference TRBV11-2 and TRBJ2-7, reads EAGVAQSPRYKIIEKRQSVAFWCNPISGHATLYWYQQILGQGPKLLIQFQNNGVVDDSQLPKDRFSAERLKGVDSTLKIQPAKLEDSAVYLCASSLTSGSSYEQYFGPGTRLTVT.

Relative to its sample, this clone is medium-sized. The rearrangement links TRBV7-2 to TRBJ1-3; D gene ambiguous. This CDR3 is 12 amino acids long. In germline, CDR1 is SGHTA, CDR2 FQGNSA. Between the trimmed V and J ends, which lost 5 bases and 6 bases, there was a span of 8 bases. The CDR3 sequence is CASSHSQNTIYF. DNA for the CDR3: TGTGCCAGCAGCCACTCCCAAAACACCATATATTTT.

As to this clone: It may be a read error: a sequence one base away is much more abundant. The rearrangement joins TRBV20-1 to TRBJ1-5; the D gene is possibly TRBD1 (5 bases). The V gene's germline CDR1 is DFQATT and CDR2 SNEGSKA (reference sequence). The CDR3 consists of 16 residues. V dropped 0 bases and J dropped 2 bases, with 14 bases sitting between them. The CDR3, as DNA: TGCAGTGCTAGAGATCTTGGGGGATATGGCAATCAGCCCCAGCATTTT. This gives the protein CSARDLGGYGNQPQHF.

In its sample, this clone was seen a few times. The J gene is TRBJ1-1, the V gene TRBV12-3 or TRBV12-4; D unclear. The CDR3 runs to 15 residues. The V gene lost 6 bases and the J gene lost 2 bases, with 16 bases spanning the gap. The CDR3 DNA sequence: TGTGCCAGCAGCCTTCTGTCTATAATTAACACTGAAGCTTTCTTT. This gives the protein CASSLLSIINTEAFF.

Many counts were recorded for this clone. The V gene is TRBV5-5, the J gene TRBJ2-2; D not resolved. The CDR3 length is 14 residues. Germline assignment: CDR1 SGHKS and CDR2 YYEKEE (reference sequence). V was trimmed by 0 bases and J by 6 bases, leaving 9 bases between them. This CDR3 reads CASSLALSPGELFF. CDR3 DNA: TGTGCCAGCAGCTTGGCCCTTAGCCCCGGGGAGCTGTTTTTT.

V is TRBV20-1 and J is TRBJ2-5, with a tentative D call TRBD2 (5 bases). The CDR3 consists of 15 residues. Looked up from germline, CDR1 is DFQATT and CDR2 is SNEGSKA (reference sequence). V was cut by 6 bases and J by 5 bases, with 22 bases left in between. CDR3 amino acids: CSAHQTIGIGETQYF. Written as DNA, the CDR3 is TGCAGTGCCCACCAGACAATCGGGATTGGGGAGACCCAGTACTTC.

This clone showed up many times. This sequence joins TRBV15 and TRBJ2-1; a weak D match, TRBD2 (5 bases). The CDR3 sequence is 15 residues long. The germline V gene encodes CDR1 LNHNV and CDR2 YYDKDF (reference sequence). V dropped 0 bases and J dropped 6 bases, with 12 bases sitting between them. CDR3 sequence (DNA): TGTGCCACCAGCAGAGATGCGACTATCGGCAATGAGCAGTTCTTC. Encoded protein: CATSRDATIGNEQFF.

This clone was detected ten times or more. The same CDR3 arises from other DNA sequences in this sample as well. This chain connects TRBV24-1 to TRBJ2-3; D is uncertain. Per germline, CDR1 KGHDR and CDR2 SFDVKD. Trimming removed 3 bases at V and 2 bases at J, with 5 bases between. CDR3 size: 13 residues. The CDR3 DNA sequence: TGTGCCACCAGTGATGCCACCACAGATACGCAGTATTTT. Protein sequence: CATSDATTDTQYF.

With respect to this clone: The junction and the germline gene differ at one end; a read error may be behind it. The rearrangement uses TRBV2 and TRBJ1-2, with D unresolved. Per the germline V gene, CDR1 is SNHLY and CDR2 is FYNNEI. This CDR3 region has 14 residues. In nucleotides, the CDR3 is TGTGCCAGCAGTTACAGTGGGTCCTCGGGCGCTACACCCTTC. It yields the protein CASSYSGSSGATPF.

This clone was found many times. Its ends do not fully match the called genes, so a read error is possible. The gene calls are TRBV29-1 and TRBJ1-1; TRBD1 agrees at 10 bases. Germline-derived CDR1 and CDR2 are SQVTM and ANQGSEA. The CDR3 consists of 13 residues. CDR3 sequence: CSAGTGVKTEAFF. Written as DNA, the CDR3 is TGCAGCGCTGGGACAGGGGTGAAAACTGAAGCTTTCTTT.